This TCR beta chain was observed in a study of tumor-infiltrating lymphocytes in primary liver carcinoma. The overall study: Ranging in age from 30 to 69 years, the patients were men and women. Staged T1-T3 N0M0, the tumors had sizes that ranged from roughly 4.2 to 10 cm across. Samples returned roughly 3.5 to 7.13 million productive TCRbeta reads, a yield that was similar across tissue types.

TCR beta cDNA came from roughly 0.45 ug total RNA, primed with a constant-region primer. Three nested multiplex PCR rounds, a slightly modified ARM-PCR method, built the TCR beta libraries. Investigators reported that the first two PCR rounds, at 10 cycles each, used TRBV1-TRBV30 forward primers with a C-beta reverse primer. From the multiplex PCR reads, TCRdb called clonotypes with MiXCR, one entry per CDR3 protein. The top ten hold 38% of the sample, which has almost 45,000 distinct CDR3 sequences, approximately 71% seen once. This clonotype was recorded only once. Relative to the germline gene, one junction end is altered; a read error may explain this. Co-extracted RNA and DNA came from 20-30 mg of unsorted bulk tissue. Enrolled patients were chronically infected with HBV and treatment-naive. This CDR3 has 17 residues. Per the germline V gene, CDR1 is MDHEN and CDR2 is SYDVKM.

Material for sequencing was tumor-adjacent normal liver tissue. This clonotype originated in a woman in her 30s with primary liver carcinoma and hepatitis B virus infection. This chain connects TRBV28 to TRBJ2-1, with D perhaps matching TRBD2 (5 bases). The CDR3 DNA reads as TGTGCCCGCAGCCATCAATTTAGTGGGAGTTCCTACAATGAACAGTTCTTC. The encoded protein is CARSHQFSGSSYNEQFF.